These 28 T cell receptor beta chains share one sample of origin, sequenced in a study of blood T cell repertoires in COVID-19. Sequencing was performed with immunoSEQ multiplex PCR; in TCRdb, only in-frame clones are kept and a portion is missing. The table includes some 170,000 clones, 80% to 90% detected once. The specimen sequenced was peripheral blood. The source is a woman in her 70s with COVID-19, enrolled during active disease.

The J gene is TRBJ2-2, the V gene TRBV18, with a possible D match to TRBD1 (6 bases). The CDR3 runs 16 residues. In germline, CDR1 is KGHSH, CDR2 LQKENI. The germline V and J ends were trimmed by 1 base and 7 bases, with 16 bases remaining between them. CDR3 DNA sequence: TGTGCCAGCTCACCACGCAATCCAGGGGATATCGGGGAGCTGTTTTTT. Translated, it gives CASSPRNPGDIGELFF.

The V and J genes are TRBV12-2 and TRBJ2-7; the tabulated D call, TRBD2, remains unverified against the DNA. TRBV12-2 represents a pseudogene. This CDR3 is 13 amino acids long. The CDR3 nucleotides are TGTGCAAGTCGCTTAGCGCTAAACGGCGAGCAGTACTTC. Translation gives CASRLALNGEQYF.

The J gene is TRBJ1-1, the V gene TRBV14, with a weak D call TRBD1 (5 bases). Trimming pared 3 bases from V and 6 bases from J, leaving 14 bases between. Germline lookup yields CDR1 SGHDN and CDR2 FVKESK. This CDR3 comprises 14 residues. CDR3 residues: CASSHSAGGAEAFF. CDR3 coding DNA: TGTGCCAGCAGCCACTCCGCCGGGGGAGCTGAAGCTTTCTTT.

The rearrangement joins TRBV10-3 to TRBJ2-7, with TRBD2 matching over 11 bases. Trimming at V came to 6 bases and at J to 6 bases, leaving 7 bases not matched to a gene. The CDR3 runs 14 residues. Germline CDR1 reads ENHRY; CDR2 reads SYGVKD. This CDR3 is CAISSSGRSGEQYF. DNA for the CDR3: TGTGCCATCAGCTCTAGCGGGAGGTCGGGCGAGCAGTACTTC.

The CDR3 DNA sequence: TGTGCCAGTAGTAAACAGCCCGGGGACTATGGCTACACCTTC. It translates to CASSKQPGDYGYTF. The rearrangement links TRBV19 to TRBJ1-2; D uncertain. CDR1 is LNHDA, CDR2 SQIVND, per germline (reference sequence). The CDR3 spans 14 residues. Trimming stripped 4 bases from V and 3 bases from J, with 12 bases between.

J is TRBJ2-1 and V is TRBV21-1; the table's D call, TRBD2, was not checked against the DNA. TRBV21-1 constitutes a pseudogene. CDR3 length equals 20 residues. The CDR3 DNA follows: TGTGCCAGCAGCAAGGCCCCGGGACTAGCGGGAAAGAGCTCCTACAATGAGCAGTTCTTC. This codes for CASSKAPGLAGKSSYNEQFF.

The chain has TRBV9 and TRBJ1-1, with D unresolved. Trimming removed 3 bases from V and 5 bases from J, with 14 bases in between. This CDR3 is 14 amino acids long. The germline gives CDR1 SGDLS, CDR2 YYNGEE. Here the CDR3 reads CASSASRHPTEAFF. The CDR3 region has the DNA TGTGCCAGCAGCGCCTCCAGACACCCTACTGAAGCTTTCTTT.

This chain links TRBV27 with TRBJ1-5; D uncertain. V was pared by 5 bases and J by 7 bases, with 9 bases between. This CDR3 is 12 amino acids long. The germline CDR1 and CDR2 sequences are MNHEY and SMNVEV (reference sequence). The CDR3 loop reads CASSQGGQPQHF. CDR3 coding DNA: TGTGCCAGCAGTCAAGGCGGCCAGCCCCAGCATTTT.

The chain recombines TRBV4-3 with TRBJ2-2; D remains ambiguous. Germline values: CDR1 LGHNA, CDR2 YSLEER. The CDR3 sequence is 14 residues long. The V gene lost 3 bases and the J gene lost 1 base, with 6 bases spanning the gap. CDR3 region: CASSHGQNTGELFF. The CDR3, as DNA: TGCGCCAGCAGCCATGGCCAGAACACCGGGGAGCTGTTTTTT.

The chain is built from TRBV9 and TRBJ2-2, with TRBD1 identical over 10 bases. Per the germline V gene, CDR1 is SGDLS and CDR2 is YYNGEE. There are 15 residues in the CDR3. The junction had 5 bases not matched to a gene; V was cut back by 3 bases and J by 6 bases. The CDR3 bases are TGTGCCAGCAGCGCCCGACAGGGGGCCTCCGGGGAGCTGTTTTTT. Protein: CASSARQGASGELFF.

The chain couples TRBV7-9 to TRBJ1-4; no definite D call. The germline V gene has CDR1 SEHNR and CDR2 FQNEAQ (reference sequence). The CDR3 runs 13 residues. Deletions cut 1 base from V and 6 bases from J, with 6 bases between. CDR3 protein: CASSLDPDEKLFF. CDR3 sequence (DNA): TGTGCCAGCAGCTTAGACCCAGATGAAAAACTGTTTTTT.

V gene TRBV6-5 combines with J gene TRBJ1-5; D is unclear. The CDR3 has 13 amino acids. The V and J ends lost 7 bases and 4 bases respectively, with 11 bases between them. CDR1 MNHEY and CDR2 SVGAGI come from the germline V gene. The DNA for the CDR3 is TGTGCCAGCAAAGACGGAGGGAATCAGCCCCAGCATTTT. Protein product: CASKDGGNQPQHF.

The chain uses TRBV28 and TRBJ1-5; D is perhaps TRBD1 (6 bases). This CDR3 is built from 14 residues. The V gene lost 4 bases and the J gene lost 7 bases, with 14 bases spanning the gap. Per the germline V gene, CDR1 is MDHEN and CDR2 is SYDVKM. The CDR3 region is CASSWGQGFQPQHF. CDR3 in DNA: TGTGCCAGCAGTTGGGGGCAGGGATTCCAGCCCCAGCATTTT. Looking up the rest from reference TRBV28 and TRBJ1-5 gives the full variable domain: DVKVTQSSRYLVKRTGEKVFLECVQDMDHENMFWYRQDPGLGLRLIYFSYDVKMKEKGDIPEGYSVSREKKERFSLILESASTNQTSMYLCASSWGQGFQPQHFGDGTRLSIL.

The chain has TRBV27 and TRBJ2-3; TRBD1 matches at 9 bases. From germline, CDR1 is MNHEY and CDR2 SMNVEV (reference sequence). V gave up 3 bases and J gave up 1 base; unmatched junction bases: 11. The CDR3 has 18 amino acids. Here the CDR3 reads CASSLTPTGGAGTDTQYF. In DNA form, the CDR3 reads TGTGCCAGCAGTTTGACCCCAACAGGGGGCGCAGGCACAGATACGCAGTATTTT.

The chain has TRBV30 and TRBJ2-1; D might be TRBD1 (6 bases). The CDR3 length is 15 residues. With 4 bases removed from V and 4 bases from J, the gap between germline ends came to 17 bases. Germline CDR1 and CDR2: GTSNPN and SVGIG (reference sequence). CDR3 sequence (DNA): TGTGCCTGGAAACGGCTGGACAGCCCTTACAATGAGCAGTTCTTC. Amino acids: CAWKRLDSPYNEQFF.

This clone came up once. Here the CDR3 reads CASTFELAGRGEQFF. The CDR3 nucleotides read TGTGCCAGCACCTTTGAACTAGCGGGTAGGGGTGAGCAGTTCTTC. The V gene is TRBV2, the J gene TRBJ2-1; 9 bases are a match to TRBD2. V shed 7 bases and J 9 bases; nucleotides not matched to a gene: 13. CDR1 and CDR2 (germline): SNHLY, FYNNEI. This CDR3 is 15 amino acids long.

V usage is TRBV7-9 and J usage is TRBJ2-7, with 8 bases lining up with TRBD1. J was trimmed by 2 bases and V by 4 bases; bases with no gene match: 7. In germline, CDR1 is SEHNR, CDR2 FQNEAQ (reference sequence). The CDR3 runs to 15 residues. CDR3 DNA sequence: TGTGCCAGCAGCTCCCCGGGACAGGAGACCTACGAGCAGTACTTC. The encoded protein is CASSSPGQETYEQYF.

V and J are TRBV11-2 and TRBJ2-1; 12 bases map to TRBD2. The length of the CDR3 is 16 residues. Trimming cost V 6 bases and J 6 bases; bases outside gene matches: 9. CDR1 and CDR2 (germline): SGHAT, FQNNGV. The CDR3 sequence is CASSPLTSGSINEQFF. The CDR3 DNA reads as TGTGCCAGCAGTCCACTGACTAGCGGGAGCATCAATGAGCAGTTCTTC.

This sequence joins TRBV7-3 and TRBJ2-1, with 8 bases fitting TRBD2. Germline CDR1 is SGHTA and CDR2 is FQGTGA. The CDR3 totals 14 residues. With 5 bases clipped from V and 6 bases from J, the junction kept 6 bases outside the gene matches. CDR3 protein: CASSPNGGGNEQFF. CDR3 nucleotides: TGTGCCAGCAGCCCGAACGGGGGGGGCAATGAGCAGTTCTTC.

The V call is TRBV19, the J call TRBJ1-2, with 7 positions matching TRBD1. Germline values: CDR1 LNHDA, CDR2 SQIVND (reference sequence). This CDR3 has 19 amino acids. V lost 2 bases to trimming and J lost 4 bases; unmatched junction nucleotides: 19. The DNA of the CDR3 is TGTGCCAGTAGTATATTTCGCCCCCCCTTTGAGGGGGCACTCTATGGCTACACCTTC. It is translated as CASSIFRPPFEGALYGYTF.

V gene TRBV20-1 combines with J gene TRBJ2-7, with a possible D match to TRBD1 (5 bases). V lost 8 bases and J lost 4, with 12 bases in between. CDR1 DFQATT and CDR2 SNEGSKA come from the germline V gene (reference sequence). This CDR3 is built from 11 residues. The CDR3 spells CSLPTAYEQYF. Written as DNA, the CDR3 is TGCAGTCTGCCGACAGCGTACGAGCAGTACTTC.

J is TRBJ2-1 and V is TRBV27, with TRBD2 matching 7 bases. This CDR3 is 15 amino acids long. V shed 7 bases and J 6 bases; nucleotides not matched to a gene: 12. Looked up from germline, CDR1 is MNHEY and CDR2 is SMNVEV (reference sequence). The DNA of the CDR3 is TGTGCCAGCAATAAAGGCGGGAGCCCTGGCAATGAGCAGTTCTTC. Its translation: CASNKGGSPGNEQFF.

The V call is TRBV7-2, the J call TRBJ2-5, with a tentative D call TRBD1 (6 bases). Deletions cut 5 bases from V and 3 bases from J, with 22 bases between. From germline, CDR1 is SGHTA and CDR2 FQGNSA. The CDR3 length is 17 residues. In DNA form, the CDR3 reads TGTGCCAGCAGCCCAATGACCGGACAGTCCCATAAAGAGACCCAGTACTTC. Translating it yields CASSPMTGQSHKETQYF.

The chain has TRBV28 and TRBJ2-7, with 7 bases fitting TRBD1. This CDR3 spans 14 amino acids. Per germline, CDR1 MDHEN and CDR2 SYDVKM. Trimming took 5 bases from V and 4 from J; bases not matched to a gene: 8. The DNA for the CDR3 is TGTGCCAGCAGTATAACGGGACAGAGATACGAGCAGTACTTC. This sequence encodes CASSITGQRYEQYF.

The genes are TRBV5-6 and TRBJ1-4; D is ambiguous. There are 12 residues in the CDR3. The V gene's germline CDR1 is SGHDT and CDR2 YYEEEE. V lost 4 bases, J lost 4 bases, and 5 bases lay in between. CDR3 DNA: TGTGCCAGCAGCGTAAATAATGAAAAACTGTTTTTT. Its translation: CASSVNNEKLFF.

J is TRBJ2-3 and V is TRBV6-5; 8 positions match TRBD1. This CDR3 spans 16 amino acids. Germline V gene sequence: CDR1 MNHEY, CDR2 SVGAGI. J gave up 1 base and V 4 bases, and 7 bases lay outside the gene matches. The CDR3 DNA reads TGTGCCAGCAGTTTAACCCCGGGACAGGGCACAGATACGCAGTATTTT. Translation: CASSLTPGQGTDTQYF.

The chain carries TRBV27 and TRBJ1-4; TRBD1 agrees at 7 bases. V lost 5 bases to trimming and J lost 8 bases; unmatched junction nucleotides: 8. CDR1 and CDR2 from the germline V gene are MNHEY and SMNVEV (reference sequence). The CDR3 has 14 residues. The CDR3 sequence: CASSPYRGREKLFF. The DNA for the CDR3 is TGTGCCAGCAGTCCCTACAGGGGTAGAGAAAAACTGTTTTTT.

The chain uses TRBV30 and TRBJ2-6, with D perhaps TRBD2 (5 bases). In germline, CDR1 is GTSNPN, CDR2 SVGIG (reference sequence). V was pared by 4 bases and J by 0 bases, with 10 bases between. There are 15 residues in the CDR3. The CDR3 spells CAWTGEGSGANVLTF. CDR3 nucleotides: TGTGCCTGGACTGGCGAGGGCTCTGGGGCCAACGTCCTGACTTTC.